This entry is about one T cell receptor beta chain. It has no known antigen specificity. Per-base quality was not reported, and no clone a single base away is much larger than it. The treatment or condition label here, explained by the study, means: in vitro stimulation with specific CMV peptide epitopes to enrich CMV-specific T cells. The data belong to a study of T cell repertoires in cytomegalovirus infection (dated by TCRdb to between 2019 and 2020). In the study overall: Peptide stimulations targeted recently identified HLA-C-restricted CMV epitopes, whose presentation resists viral immunomodulation, together with well-studied HLA-B-restricted epitopes. The HLA type of each donor mattered for the analysis, because public TCR beta signatures pointed to carriage of CMV infection along with the matching HLA type.

The germline V gene provides CDR1 MNHEY and CDR2 SVGAGI. The CDR3 runs 12 amino acids, cysteine and phenylalanine included. Left in the record is the CDR3 DNA by itself, 36 bases read in frame from the first base. V lost 0 bases and J lost 8 bases; the stretch between them is 5 bases long. The sequencer was an Illumina HiSeq 1500. The public reads were reanalyzed by TCRdb: fastp trimming at Q25, MiXCR alignment, in-frame beta chains only. Every CDR3 protein is listed once, alongside the most common genes and DNA of its rows. The sample table records some 500,000 distinct CDR3 sequences; approximately 40% of these occur just once. 48% of the sample is in the top ten clones. Results the study describes overall, beyond this receptor: In the ex vivo response, HLA-C-restricted CMV-specific TCR beta clonotypes were dominant, and in two of eight donors the single most frequent clonotype came from this HLA-C-restricted group. In both this cohort and an independent roughly 400-donor cohort, the cumulative frequency of public TCR beta family members distinguished carriers of CMV infection plus the relevant HLA type.

The chain is encoded by TRBV6-5 joined to TRBJ2-4; possibly the D gene is TRBD2, per 5 matching bases. Sequencing was performed on cultured PBMCs, taken from culture after CMV antigen stimulation. The origin of this receptor is a human donor in good health (CMV status not recorded). Some clones in this sample may be carry-over from other donors' samples. DNA sequence: TGTGCCAGCAGTTACTCGGAGGACATTCAGTACTTC. Protein translation: CASSYSEDIQYF.